A single sample is the source of the 29 T cell receptor beta chains below, sequenced in a study of T cells in Graves' hyperthyroidism and ophthalmopathy. Regions amplified from RNA transcripts were the TCR beta CDR3 regions. The TCR CDR3 was amplified in a first-round RT-PCR using the HTBI primer set. TCRdb reprocessed the multiplex PCR reads via MiXCR and lists one record per CDR3 protein. The sample records over 550,000 distinct CDR3 sequences, approximately 16% being singletons. The material sequenced was blood. The receptors derive from a woman between 18 and 30 years old with Graves' hyperthyroidism.

The V and J genes are TRBV28 and TRBJ1-4, with D perhaps matching TRBD1 (6 bases). CDR1 is MDHEN and CDR2 is SYDVKM in the germline V gene. The CDR3 extends over 16 amino acids. Trimming left V 5 bases short and J 7 bases short, with 20 bases between. The CDR3 sequence is CASSQFGTGWVEKLFF. CDR3 bases: TGTGCCAGCAGTCAGTTTGGCACAGGGTGGGTTGAAAAACTGTTTTTT.

Comment on this clonotype: With a much larger clone just one base away, this may be a read error. The chain links TRBV28 to TRBJ2-5; the D is unclear. The germline CDR1 and CDR2 sequences are MDHEN and SYDVKM. The CDR3 spans 14 residues. V lost 2 bases and J lost 5, with 12 bases in between. The CDR3 spells CASSLPPGWETQYF. CDR3 sequence (DNA): TGTGCCAGCAGTTTACCCCCCGGGTGGGAGACCCAGTACTTC.

J is TRBJ1-1 and V is TRBV19; the match to TRBD1 covers 7 bases. Germline V gene sequence: CDR1 LNHDA, CDR2 SQIVND (reference sequence). Trimming took 5 bases from V and 11 from J; bases not matched to a gene: 17. This CDR3 region has 15 residues. As DNA, the CDR3 is TGTGCCAGTAGTTCCCTGGGACAGAAAGCTTTAGTTGCTTTCTTT. As protein: CASSSLGQKALVAFF.

This clonotype was counted a few times. The chain has TRBV5-1 and TRBJ1-2; maybe TRBD1 (6 bases). CDR1 is SGHRS and CDR2 is YFSETQ in the germline V gene. Trimming stripped 2 bases from V and 4 bases from J, with 12 bases between. The CDR3 is made up of 14 amino acids. The CDR3 DNA reads as TGCGCCAGCAGCTTTGGGGGCGTCTCCTATGGCTACACCTTC. Its protein is CASSFGGVSYGYTF.

At least ten counts were recorded for this clonotype. The chain uses TRBV11-2 and TRBJ2-4; D gene ambiguous. This CDR3 is 15 amino acids long. Trimming pared 0 bases from V and 5 bases from J, leaving 11 bases between. Germline CDR1 reads SGHAT; CDR2 reads FQNNGV. CDR3 residues: CASSLDLSSQNIQYF. CDR3 bases: TGTGCCAGCAGCTTAGATCTAAGTTCCCAAAACATTCAGTACTTC. The complete variable domain, with remaining parts taken from reference TRBV11-2 and TRBJ2-4, reads EAGVAQSPRYKIIEKRQSVAFWCNPISGHATLYWYQQILGQGPKLLIQFQNNGVVDDSQLPKDRFSAERLKGVDSTLKIQPAKLEDSAVYLCASSLDLSSQNIQYFGAGTRLSVL.

The chain recombines TRBV2 with TRBJ1-5; no definite D call. V lost 3 bases, J lost 2 bases, and 8 bases lay in between. The CDR3 extends over 14 amino acids. Germline-derived CDR1 and CDR2 are SNHLY and FYNNEI. The DNA for the CDR3 is TGTGCCAGCAGTGATCGGGATGGCAATCAGCCCCAGCATTTT. Its translation: CASSDRDGNQPQHF.

This clonotype was seen only a few times. A clone one base away is much larger, so this may be a read error. The chain links TRBV24-1 to TRBJ2-7, with D perhaps given as TRBD1 or TRBD2 (5 bases each). CDR1 is KGHDR and CDR2 is SFDVKD in the germline V gene. The V gene lost 4 bases and the J gene lost 3 bases, with 12 bases spanning the gap. CDR3 size: 14 residues. The CDR3, as DNA: TGTGCCACCAGTGAGGGACGGGACGGCTACGAGCAGTACTTC. This sequence encodes CATSEGRDGYEQYF.

This clonotype has only a few counts. V and J are TRBV7-9 and TRBJ2-3; TRBD2 aligns across 10 bases. V gave up 5 bases and J gave up 2 bases; unmatched junction bases: 10. The CDR3 has 17 amino acids. Germline V CDR1 and CDR2: SEHNR, FQNEAQ (reference sequence). CDR3 DNA: TGTGCCAGCAGCCTAGGAGAGGGGACTAGCGTCACAGATACGCAGTATTTT. This sequence encodes CASSLGEGTSVTDTQYF.

Note on this clonotype: At one boundary the junction diverges from the germline segment, which might be a read error. This sequence joins TRBV7-2 and TRBJ2-3, with 11 positions matching TRBD2. The CDR3 sequence is 15 residues long. Germline-derived CDR1 and CDR2 are SGHTA and FQGNSA. CDR3 in DNA: TGCGCCAGCAGCCTAGCGGGGGGCCGGTATGATACGCAGTATTTT. Translation gives CASSLAGGRYDTQYF. The entire variable domain, with the rest obtained from reference TRBV7-2 and TRBJ2-3, is as follows: GAGVSQSPSNKVTEKGKDVELRCDPISGHTALYWYRQSLGQGLEFLIYFQGNSAPDKSGLPSDRFSAERTGGSVSTLTIQRTQQEDSAVYLCASSLAGGRYDTQYFGPGTRLTVL.

This clonotype occurred many times. This chain joins TRBV2 and TRBJ1-5; 7 bases are a match to TRBD1. Losses at the gene ends were 5 bases for V and 1 base for J; bases not matched to a gene: 5. The germline V gene has CDR1 SNHLY and CDR2 FYNNEI. This CDR3 has 15 residues. This CDR3 is CASSQGDWSNQPQHF. In nucleotides, the CDR3 is TGTGCCAGCAGTCAGGGGGATTGGAGCAATCAGCCCCAGCATTTT.

This clonotype was detected many times. The chain employs TRBV11-3 and TRBJ2-3, with 7 bases matching TRBD2. The CDR3 has 16 residues. The J segment lost 4 bases and the V segment lost 0 bases, leaving 7 bases of the junction unmatched. Germline CDR1 and CDR2: SGHNT and YENEEA. CDR3 in DNA: TGTGCCAGCAGCTTAGACAGCGGGATGGGGCCAGATACGCAGTATTTT. This codes for CASSLDSGMGPDTQYF.

This clonotype was seen once. One end of the junction is discordant with germline, which a read error may explain. The gene calls are TRBV5-1 and TRBJ2-7; D gene unclear. The CDR3 spans 17 residues. CDR1 is SGHRS and CDR2 is YFSETQ in the germline V gene. This chain's CDR3 is CASSLEYVDGLSYEQYF. CDR3 nucleotides: TGTGCCAGCAGCTTGGAGTATGTGGACGGGCTGTCCTACGAGCAGTACTTC.

This clonotype has more than one count but fewer than ten. V usage is TRBV7-9 and J usage is TRBJ2-2; the D is unclear. Germline CDR1 and CDR2: SEHNR and FQNEAQ (reference sequence). V dropped 2 bases and J dropped 0 bases, with 7 bases sitting between them. The CDR3 length is 15 residues. CDR3 nucleotides: TGTGCCAGCAGCTTATTAACCGCGAACACCGGGGAGCTGTTTTTT. Protein sequence: CASSLLTANTGELFF. The whole variable domain, remainder taken from reference TRBV7-9 and TRBJ2-2, is DTGVSQNPRHKITKRGQNVTFRCDPISEHNRLYWYRQTLGQGPEFLTYFQNEAQLEKSRLLSDRFSAERPKGSFSTLEIQRTEQGDSAMYLCASSLLTANTGELFFGEGSRLTVL.

A few counts support this clonotype. V is TRBV3-1 and J is TRBJ2-2; 12 bases align to TRBD2. This CDR3 region has 16 residues. Per the germline V gene, CDR1 is LGHDT and CDR2 is YNNKEL (reference sequence). V lost 2 bases, J lost 6 bases, and 4 bases stayed unmatched. DNA for the CDR3: TGTGCCAGCAGCCAACTAGCGGGAGGGTTTGCCGGGGAGCTGTTTTTT. Translation gives CASSQLAGGFAGELFF.

This clonotype was detected many times. The rearrangement joins TRBV7-2 to TRBJ2-2; possible D gene TRBD1, 6 bases. The germline V and J ends were trimmed by 6 bases and 6 bases, with 11 bases remaining between them. This CDR3 region has 13 residues. Germline CDR1 and CDR2: SGHTA and FQGNSA. The CDR3 here is CASRKTGPGELFF. The CDR3 DNA reads as TGTGCCAGCAGGAAGACAGGCCCCGGGGAGCTGTTTTTT.

The chain carries TRBV12-3 or TRBV12-4 and TRBJ1-2; 7 bases line up with TRBD1. There are 12 residues in the CDR3. The V segment lost 6 bases and the J segment 8 bases; nucleotides outside the gene matches: 6. In DNA form, the CDR3 reads TGTGCCAGCAGGGTAGGGGGCAGGGGCTACACCTTC. This gives the protein CASRVGGRGYTF.

This clonotype showed up many times. This rearrangement joins TRBV3-1 to TRBJ1-1; no reliable D call. This CDR3 region has 14 residues. Trimming left V 0 bases short and J 0 bases short, with 5 bases between. Germline V gene data show CDR1 as LGHDT and CDR2 as YNNKEL (reference sequence). CDR3 bases: TGTGCCAGCAGCCAAGACCTGTTGAACACTGAAGCTTTCTTT. The encoded protein is CASSQDLLNTEAFF.

There are a few counts of this clonotype. This chain connects TRBV7-9 to TRBJ1-2; no clear D. This CDR3 is 14 amino acids long. Germline-derived CDR1 and CDR2 are SEHNR and FQNEAQ (reference sequence). The V end was cut by 3 bases, the J end by 2 bases, with 10 bases between. CDR3 in amino acids: CASSFSGRNYGYTF. The CDR3 DNA sequence: TGTGCCAGCAGCTTTTCGGGCAGAAACTATGGCTACACCTTC. The full variable domain, with the rest looked up from reference TRBV7-9 and TRBJ1-2, is DTGVSQNPRHKITKRGQNVTFRCDPISEHNRLYWYRQTLGQGPEFLTYFQNEAQLEKSRLLSDRFSAERPKGSFSTLEIQRTEQGDSAMYLCASSFSGRNYGYTFGSGTRLTVV.

This clonotype appeared many times. The rearrangement uses TRBV5-6 and TRBJ1-2; D is uncertain. Germline CDR1 SGHDT, CDR2 YYEEEE. V lost 5 bases, J lost 8 bases, and 13 bases lay in between. The CDR3 covers 12 residues. The CDR3 sequence is CASRTASRGYTF. CDR3 coding DNA: TGTGCCAGCAGAACCGCGAGTAGGGGCTACACCTTC.

This clonotype was detected only a few times. The chain recombines TRBV20-1 with TRBJ2-1; D is ambiguous. Germline V lookup: CDR1 DFQATT, CDR2 SNEGSKA (reference sequence). The CDR3 consists of 16 residues. The V end lost 3 bases, the J end lost 3 bases, and 18 bases lay between the germline ends. As DNA, the CDR3 is TGCAGTGCTAGTTCCCCGTTCACCCTAAACTACAATGAGCAGTTCTTC. Translation gives CSASSPFTLNYNEQFF.

The rearrangement uses TRBV20-1 and TRBJ2-5; 9 bases are a match to TRBD2. J lost 4 bases, V lost 2 bases, and 5 bases had no gene match. This CDR3 spans 14 amino acids. The germline V gene has CDR1 DFQATT and CDR2 SNEGSKA (reference sequence). The CDR3 DNA reads TGCAGTGCTAGATCGGCTAGCGGGACAGAGACCCAGTACTTC. This encodes CSARSASGTETQYF.

In this sample, this clonotype turned up many times. The chain has TRBV12-3 or TRBV12-4 and TRBJ2-2, with a possible D match to TRBD2 (7 bases). V lost 10 bases and J lost 6, with 21 bases in between. This CDR3 has 15 residues. In DNA, the CDR3 is TGTGCCATCCGCCGGGGGGCCTACGACGCCGGGGAGCTGTTTTTT. Protein product: CAIRRGAYDAGELFF.

This clonotype has ten or more counts. For the CDR3, the DNA is TGTGCCAGCAGTCGGGCCCCAAGCTCCTACAATGAGCAGTTCTTC. As protein: CASSRAPSSYNEQFF. The genes are TRBV6-2 or TRBV6-3 and TRBJ2-1, with unresolved D. Germline CDR1 MNHEY, CDR2 SVGEGT. The V end was cut by 5 bases, the J end by 0 bases, with 11 bases between. CDR3 size: 15 residues.

This clonotype was seen many times. The chain carries TRBV10-2 and TRBJ2-7, with D unclear. V lost 1 base and J 7 bases, leaving 8 bases between the germline ends. The germline gives CDR1 WSHSY, CDR2 SAAADI. The CDR3 has 12 residues. The DNA for the CDR3 is TGCGCCAGCAGTGAGTTCAGGCAAGAGCAGTACTTC. Its protein product is CASSEFRQEQYF.

This clonotype was seen more than once but under ten times. V is TRBV24-1 and J is TRBJ1-5; D is possibly TRBD1 (5 bases). This CDR3 is built from 16 residues. Germline lookup yields CDR1 KGHDR and CDR2 SFDVKD. V was cut by 6 bases and J by 0 bases, with 14 bases left in between. The CDR3: CATSPSDRNSNQPQHF. The CDR3 region has the DNA TGTGCCACCAGTCCTTCTGACAGAAATAGCAATCAGCCCCAGCATTTT.

This clonotype has ten or more counts. The rearrangement links TRBV3-1 to TRBJ1-1, with no clear D. The CDR3 extends over 14 amino acids. Germline CDR1 LGHDT, CDR2 YNNKEL (reference sequence). V was cut by 0 bases and J by 4 bases, with 9 bases left in between. CDR3 sequence (DNA): TGTGCCAGCAGCCAAGAGGACGGCGGCACTGAAGCTTTCTTT. Translated, it gives CASSQEDGGTEAFF. Supplemented by reference TRBV3-1 and TRBJ1-1, the full variable domain reads DTAVSQTPKYLVTQMGNDKSIKCEQNLGHDTMYWYKQDSKKFLKIMFSYNNKELIINETVPNRFSPKSPDKAHLNLHINSLELGDSAVYFCASSQEDGGTEAFFGQGTRLTVV.

This clonotype was recorded many times. The chain employs TRBV2 and TRBJ1-3; the match to TRBD1 covers 8 bases. J lost 15 bases, V lost 2 bases, and 6 bases had no gene match. CDR1 and CDR2 from the germline V gene are SNHLY and FYNNEI. The CDR3 has 12 residues. The CDR3 loop is CASSEIRGRGYF. The CDR3 DNA is TGTGCCAGCAGTGAAATCAGGGGGCGAGGATATTTT.

This clonotype appeared many times. This chain links TRBV5-1 with TRBJ2-1; TRBD2 matches at 10 bases. Germline V gene sequence: CDR1 SGHRS, CDR2 YFSETQ. V was pared by 2 bases and J by 8 bases, with 13 bases of the junction left unmatched. CDR3 length equals 17 residues. The CDR3 nucleotides are TGCGCCAGCAGCTTCACTACTAGCGGGAAGTCAGGCGATGAGCAGTTCTTC. It is translated as CASSFTTSGKSGDEQFF.

This clonotype was counted between two and nine times. The chain carries TRBV27 and TRBJ2-2, with 10 bases that match TRBD2. Germline trimming cut 5 bases from V and 5 bases from J; bases unmatched to any gene: 8. The CDR3 sequence is 16 residues long. The germline gives CDR1 MNHEY, CDR2 SMNVEV (reference sequence). Written as DNA, the CDR3 is TGTGCCAGCAGTCTTCTAGCGGGGGCGAGGACCGGGGAGCTGTTTTTT. This gives the protein CASSLLAGARTGELFF.